This T cell receptor beta chain is from a study of blood T cell repertoires in COVID-19. Study-wide context: Spain, Italy and the United States supplied samples that represented acute and convalescent COVID-19. PBMCs, B-cell-depleted T cells, or T cells provided the cDNA or gDNA that made up the material.

Patients from Seattle were sampled longitudinally, starting during active infection. In the original workflow: Cell counts per sample came from amplifying reference gene primers. Method: immunoSEQ multiplex PCR; TCRdb's copy keeps in-frame clones and lacks some. V, J and clone size are taken as reported in that table, and D and trimming were inferred from the DNA itself. The table lists over 130,000 clones, less than 90% of them singletons, with less than 9% in the top ten. Trimming shortened V by 2 bases and J by 0 bases, and 8 bases separated the two germline ends. This CDR3 contains 15 residues. The germline CDR1 and CDR2 sequences are MNHEY and SMNVEV (reference sequence).

The sequencing input was peripheral blood. The chain is built from TRBV27 and TRBJ2-1; tentative D call: TRBD2 (6 bases). This TCR came from a man aged 30-40 years with COVID-19, enrolled during active disease. As DNA, the CDR3 is TGTGCCAGCAGTTTACTCGGGAGCTCCTACAATGAGCAGTTCTTC. Amino acids: CASSLLGSSYNEQFF.